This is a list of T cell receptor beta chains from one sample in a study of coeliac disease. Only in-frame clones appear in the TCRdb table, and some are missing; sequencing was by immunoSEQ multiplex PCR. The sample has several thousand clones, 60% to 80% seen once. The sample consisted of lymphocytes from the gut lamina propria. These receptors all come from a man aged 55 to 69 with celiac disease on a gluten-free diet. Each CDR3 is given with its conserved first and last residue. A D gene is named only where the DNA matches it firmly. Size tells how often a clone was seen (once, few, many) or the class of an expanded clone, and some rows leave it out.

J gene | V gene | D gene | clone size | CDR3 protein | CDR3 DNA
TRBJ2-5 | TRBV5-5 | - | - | CASSLTEGTQYF | TGTGCCAGCAGCCTGACAGAAGGGACCCAGTACTTC
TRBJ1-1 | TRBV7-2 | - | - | CASSLGRGAFF | TGTGCCAGCAGCTTAGGCAGGGGAGCTTTCTTT
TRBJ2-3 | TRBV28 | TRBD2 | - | CASSRPAIISGGALRGQYF | TGTGCCAGCAGCCGTCCGGCTATAATTAGCGGGGGGGCGCTTCGAGGGCAGTATTTT
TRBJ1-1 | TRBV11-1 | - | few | CASSVTQSGTEAFF | TGTGCCAGCAGCGTCACACAGAGCGGAACTGAAGCTTTCTTT
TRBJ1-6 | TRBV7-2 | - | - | CASSLGGERPPLHF | TGTGCCAGCAGCTTAGGGGGCGAACGGCCACCCCTCCACTTT
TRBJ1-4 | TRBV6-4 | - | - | CASSATGKGEKLFF | TGTGCCAGCAGTGCCACAGGGAAAGGGGAAAAACTGTTTTTT
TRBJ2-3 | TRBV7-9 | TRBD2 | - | CASIQRGGTDTQYF | TGTGCCAGCATCCAGCGGGGGGGCACAGATACGCAGTATTTT
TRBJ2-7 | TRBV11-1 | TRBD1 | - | CASSLEGAGYEQYF | TGTGCCAGCAGCTTAGAGGGGGCGGGCTACGAGCAGTACTTC
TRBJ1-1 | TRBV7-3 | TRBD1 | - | CASRLTGEGTEAFF | TGTGCCAGCAGACTAACAGGGGAAGGCACTGAAGCTTTCTTT
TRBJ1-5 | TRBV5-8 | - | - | CASSLRGTGQPQHF | TGTGCCAGCAGCTTGCGGGGTACGGGTCAGCCCCAGCATTTT
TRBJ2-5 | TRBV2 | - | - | CASKGGRSEETQYF | TGTGCCAGCAAGGGCGGGCGATCAGAAGAGACCCAGTACTTC
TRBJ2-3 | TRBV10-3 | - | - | CAISEKLESTDTQYF | TGTGCCATCAGTGAGAAGTTAGAGAGCACAGATACGCAGTATTTT
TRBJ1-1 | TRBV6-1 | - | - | CASSRDGAFF | TGTGCCAGCAGCCGGGATGGAGCTTTCTTT
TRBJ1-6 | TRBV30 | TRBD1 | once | CACRGQGSSYNSPLHF | TGTGCCTGCAGAGGACAGGGAAGCTCCTATAATTCACCCCTCCACTTT